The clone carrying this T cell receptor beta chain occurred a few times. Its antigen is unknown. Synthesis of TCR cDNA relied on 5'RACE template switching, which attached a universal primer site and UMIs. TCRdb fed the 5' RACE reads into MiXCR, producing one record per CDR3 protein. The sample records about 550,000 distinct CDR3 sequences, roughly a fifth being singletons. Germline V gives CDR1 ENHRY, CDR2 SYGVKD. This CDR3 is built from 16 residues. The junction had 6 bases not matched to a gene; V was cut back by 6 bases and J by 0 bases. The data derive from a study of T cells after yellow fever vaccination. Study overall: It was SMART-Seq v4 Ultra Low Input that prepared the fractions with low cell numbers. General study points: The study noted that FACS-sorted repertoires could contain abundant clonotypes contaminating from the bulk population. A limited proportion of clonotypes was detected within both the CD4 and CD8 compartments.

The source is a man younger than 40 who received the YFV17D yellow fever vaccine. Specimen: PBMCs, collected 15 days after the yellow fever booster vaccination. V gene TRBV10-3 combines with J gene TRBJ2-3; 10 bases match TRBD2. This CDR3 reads CAISGTTSGSTDTQYF. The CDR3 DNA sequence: TGTGCCATCAGCGGAACGACTAGCGGGAGCACAGATACGCAGTATTTT.